This TCR beta chain was captured in a study of OX40 agonist ivuxolimab in advanced cancers. About the investigation overall: Ivuxolimab, which targeted the costimulatory receptor OX40 (CD134), was an agonistic, fully human IgG2 monoclonal antibody. Intravenous ivuxolimab was administered to patients every 2 weeks at six dose levels: 0.01, 0.1, 0.3, 1.5, 3 and 10 mg/kg. Of the roughly 52 dose-escalation patients, hepatocellular carcinoma was present in approximately 20, melanoma in around 15, renal cell carcinoma in 9 and head and neck cancer in 9. A male proportion of nearly 85% and a mean age of approximately 58 years, ranging from roughly 23 to 85, were recorded for the dose-escalation cohort. Prior anti-PD-1, anti-PD-L1 or anti-CTLA-4 therapy was permitted, and less than 45% of dose-escalation patients had received checkpoint inhibitors. Partial responses occurred in three dose-escalation patients, of whom one had hepatocellular carcinoma and two had cutaneous melanoma. Peripheral TCRbeta sequencing aimed to test whether ivuxolimab altered TCR sequence diversity and caused clonal T-cell expansion. The paper describes the monotherapy dose-escalation part (N ≈ 52 patients) of the phase I trial of ivuxolimab. The investigation overall reported the following: After ivuxolimab, CD8+ T cells had more expanded clones than CD4+ T cells on average. Low levels of normalized T-cell clonal expansion were also seen in some patients who did not respond. At doses of 0.1 to 3.0 mg/kg, clonal expansion of both CD4+ and CD8+ blood T cells was observed from baseline to week 6. The antigen specificity of the clonally expanded peripheral T cells was not determined. In the 0.1-3.0 mg/kg groups, partial responders were among the patients with the lowest normalized peripheral clonal expansion, particularly in CD8+ T cells.

Patients with a history of autoimmune disease or receiving systemic immunosuppression were excluded from the trial. Peripheral blood for TCR sequencing was collected from all dose cohorts at baseline, on cycle 4 day 1, and on cycle 7 day 1. The samples were taken from a phase I, first-in-human, multicenter, open-label dose-escalation trial of ivuxolimab. Adults with locally advanced or metastatic melanoma, renal cell carcinoma, hepatocellular carcinoma or head and neck squamous cell carcinoma were enrolled in the trial. Before TCR sequencing, CD4+ T cells and CD8+ T cells from peripheral blood were sorted into separate populations. V lost 4 bases and J lost 1 base; the stretch between them is 14 bases long. The CDR3, cysteine through phenylalanine, is 15 amino acids long. Only the CDR3 DNA is retained, 45 bases long and in frame from the first base. The germline V gene yields SGHRS for CDR1 and YFSETQ for CDR2.

For sequencing of the TCRbeta CDR3 region, genomic DNA was extracted from the sorted cells. The immunoSEQ Assay was used for sequencing of TCRbeta CDR3 regions. This is the immuneACCESS table as TCRdb keeps it, with only in-frame sequences that have V and J called. A part of the clones is gone; compared with another copy, unresolved V genes explain less than half, and the rest is unexplained. A total of some 58,000 clones appear in this sample, around 85% of them only once. Around 0.56% of the sample goes to the ten largest clones. This clone appeared a single time. Its antigen target is currently unknown. Within one base of it there is no much larger clone, and no base qualities were kept.

The sample in question was CD4+ or CD8+ T cells sorted from blood, obtained in a trial of the OX40 agonist ivuxolimab. The chain is encoded by TRBV5-1 joined to TRBJ1-1; matching of 6 bases hints at TRBD1 as the D gene. The sequence was obtained from an adult with an advanced solid tumor such as melanoma, head and neck, liver or kidney cancer. The DNA sequence is TGCGCCAGCAGCACTGGACAGTATTCGAACACTGAAGCTTTCTTT. It translates to CASSTGQYSNTEAFF. Extended through the reference TRBV5-1 and TRBJ1-1 proteins, this CDR3 yields the full variable domain: KAGVTQTPRYLIKTRGQQVTLSCSPISGHRSVSWYQQTPGQGLQFLFEYFSETQRNKGNFPGRFSGRQFSNSRSEMNVSTLELGDSALYLCASSTGQYSNTEAFFGQGTRLTVV.